The 29 T cell receptor beta chains reported below all come from one sample, sequenced in a study of identical twins. TCRdb analysed the 5' RACE reads with MiXCR anew, one entry per CDR3 protein. The table records about 660,000 distinct CDR3 sequences, more than 6.5% of them present only once. These same records also appear under a second study, on yellow fever vaccine responses in identical twins.

Sequencing input: PBMCs. The source is a woman between 18 and 29 years old in good health.

In this sample, this clonotype turned up a few times. J is TRBJ2-1 and V is TRBV5-1, with 13 bases matching TRBD2. Losses at the gene ends were 2 bases for V and 5 bases for J; bases not matched to a gene: 1. CDR1 is SGHRS and CDR2 is YFSETQ in the germline V gene. The CDR3 is 15 residues long. The CDR3 nucleotides are TGCGCCAGCAGCTTCGGACTAGCGGGGGACAATGAGCAGTTCTTC. It translates to CASSFGLAGDNEQFF.

There are a few counts of this clonotype. This sequence joins TRBV29-1 and TRBJ2-7; the D gene could be TRBD1 or TRBD2 (6 bases each). The CDR3 contains 16 residues. V was trimmed by 4 bases and J by 2 bases, leaving 21 bases between them. CDR1 SQVTM and CDR2 ANQGSEA come from the germline V gene. The CDR3 DNA sequence: TGCAGCGTTGGGGGGGTGGTGGCAGGGGCCACCTACGAGCAGTACTTC. Translating gives CSVGGVVAGATYEQYF.

CDR3 bases: TGTGCCAGCAGTTACGGGGTGTGGACAGATACGCAGTATTTT. It encodes CASSYGVWTDTQYF. The chain joins TRBV6-5 to TRBJ2-3; D remains unclear. The CDR3 runs 14 residues. V lost 2 bases and J lost 3, with 9 bases in between. Germline V gene data show CDR1 as MNHEY and CDR2 as SVGAGI.

This clonotype turned up a few times. This chain connects TRBV20-1 to TRBJ2-3; 11 nucleotides match TRBD2. V lost 0 bases, J lost 5 bases, and 10 bases stayed unmatched. This CDR3 contains 17 residues. The germline gives CDR1 DFQATT, CDR2 SNEGSKA (reference sequence). CDR3 sequence reads: CSARDSFSGGVIDTQYF. CDR3 bases: TGCAGTGCTAGAGACTCCTTTAGCGGGGGGGTCATAGATACGCAGTATTTT.

The CDR3 coding sequence is TGTGCCAGCTCACCCTCGGGGGGTGGACGCAATGAGCAGTTCTTC. It yields the protein CASSPSGGGRNEQFF. V is TRBV18 and J is TRBJ2-1; 7 bases map to TRBD2. Germline V lookup: CDR1 KGHSH, CDR2 LQKENI. The CDR3 extends over 15 amino acids. V trimming: 3 bases; J trimming: 6 bases; junction bases outside the gene matches: 8.

The V call is TRBV28, the J call TRBJ2-4, with TRBD2 identical over 7 bases. The length of the CDR3 is 15 residues. CDR1 and CDR2 from the germline V gene are MDHEN and SYDVKM. V shed 6 bases, J shed 6 bases, and the junction held 11 bases outside the gene matches. In DNA form, the CDR3 reads TGTGCCAGCAGCGGGAGGAGGGTCGGGGGAAACATTCAGTACTTC. Translated, it gives CASSGRRVGGNIQYF. Combining the CDR3 with reference TRBV28 and TRBJ2-4 gives the whole variable domain DVKVTQSSRYLVKRTGEKVFLECVQDMDHENMFWYRQDPGLGLRLIYFSYDVKMKEKGDIPEGYSVSREKKERFSLILESASTNQTSMYLCASSGRRVGGNIQYFGAGTRLSVL.

The gene calls are TRBV6-5 and TRBJ1-2; TRBD1 matches at 9 bases. The CDR3 extends over 12 amino acids. J was trimmed by 12 bases and V by 4 bases; bases with no gene match: 6. The germline V gene has CDR1 MNHEY and CDR2 SVGAGI. CDR3 sequence reads: CASSSPGTGNTF. The CDR3 DNA sequence: TGTGCCAGCAGTTCCCCCGGGACAGGGAACACCTTC.

This clonotype was counted only a few times. The chain is built from TRBV9 and TRBJ2-1; D perhaps matches TRBD2 (5 bases). Trimming took off 3 bases at V and 9 bases at J, with 10 bases between the two ends. Germline V gene lookup returns CDR1 SGDLS and CDR2 YYNGEE. CDR3 length: 12 residues. CDR3 nucleotides: TGTGCCAGCAGCGCATCTGCGGGTGAGCAGTTCTTC. Its protein is CASSASAGEQFF.

The chain carries TRBV28 and TRBJ2-1, with 8 bases lining up with TRBD1. The CDR3 totals 19 residues. In germline, CDR1 is MDHEN, CDR2 SYDVKM. V was clipped by 3 bases and J by 4 bases; unmatched bases: 17. The CDR3 here is CASSLDMKGDRGLYNEQFF. The CDR3 region has the DNA TGTGCCAGCAGTTTGGACATGAAGGGTGACAGGGGCCTATACAATGAGCAGTTCTTC.

This clonotype was found a few times. The chain joins TRBV7-9 to TRBJ2-2; 7 bases match TRBD2. This CDR3 region has 14 residues. Germline V gene sequence: CDR1 SEHNR, CDR2 FQNEAQ (reference sequence). Germline trimming cut 4 bases from V and 4 bases from J; bases unmatched to any gene: 3. CDR3 sequence: CASSSGLVTGELFF. The DNA of the CDR3 is TGTGCCAGCAGCTCCGGACTAGTCACCGGGGAGCTGTTTTTT.

This clonotype was detected only a few times. CDR3 residues: CASGDNSNIQYF. In DNA form, the CDR3 reads TGTGCCAGCGGGGACAACTCAAACATTCAGTACTTC. V is TRBV10-3 and J is TRBJ2-4; D is perhaps TRBD1 or TRBD2 (6 bases each). Germline CDR1 reads ENHRY; CDR2 reads SYGVKD. The V end lost 10 bases, the J end lost 6 bases, and 13 bases lay between the germline ends. The CDR3 is 12 amino acids.

In its sample, this clonotype was seen a few times. The rearrangement uses TRBV20-1 and TRBJ2-3, with unresolved D. Looked up from germline, CDR1 is DFQATT and CDR2 is SNEGSKA (reference sequence). The V end was cut by 4 bases, the J end by 0 bases, with 11 bases between. The CDR3 sequence is 14 residues long. CDR3 region: CSAIRQISTDTQYF. The CDR3 DNA follows: TGCAGTGCTATCAGGCAGATAAGCACAGATACGCAGTATTTT.

This clonotype was detected a few times. V gene TRBV9 combines with J gene TRBJ2-2; perhaps D is TRBD1 or TRBD2 (5 bases each). Trimming removed 3 bases from V and 0 bases from J, with 12 bases in between. Per germline, CDR1 SGDLS and CDR2 YYNGEE. This CDR3 spans 16 amino acids. The CDR3 here is CASSGIWGTNTGELFF. The CDR3 nucleotides read TGTGCCAGCAGCGGGATATGGGGGACGAACACCGGGGAGCTGTTTTTT.

This clonotype occurred a few times. The V and J genes are TRBV28 and TRBJ2-7; no clear D gene. CDR1 MDHEN and CDR2 SYDVKM come from the germline V gene. V lost 6 bases and J 3 bases, leaving 27 bases between the germline ends. This CDR3 has 18 amino acids. CDR3 DNA sequence: TGTGCCAGCAGCCATGCTCCCCCAGCAGGCCTATGGAACTACGAGCAGTACTTC. As protein: CASSHAPPAGLWNYEQYF.

This clonotype has only a few counts. The rearrangement joins TRBV12-3 or TRBV12-4 to TRBJ1-1; D is undetermined. Between the trimmed V and J ends, which lost 4 bases and 6 bases, there was a span of 9 bases. This CDR3 contains 12 residues. The CDR3 coding sequence is TGTGCCAGCAGTTCAGATTTCTCTGAAGCTTTCTTT. Translated, it gives CASSSDFSEAFF.

This clonotype was counted many times. The V call is TRBV20-1, the J call TRBJ2-7; 9 nucleotides match TRBD1. This CDR3 region has 12 residues. With 5 bases clipped from V and 3 bases from J, the junction kept 2 bases outside the gene matches. Germline values: CDR1 DFQATT, CDR2 SNEGSKA (reference sequence). The CDR3 loop reads CSARGQGYEQYF. The CDR3 DNA sequence: TGCAGTGCTCGGGGACAGGGCTACGAGCAGTACTTC.

This clonotype has only a few counts. The gene calls are TRBV10-3 and TRBJ2-7; TRBD1 agrees at 9 bases. With V trimmed by 11 bases and J by 4 bases, 12 bases remained unmatched. CDR3 length: 14 residues. Germline V CDR1 and CDR2: ENHRY, SYGVKD. CDR3 protein: CAATPGDREYEQYF. The CDR3 region has the DNA TGTGCCGCTACCCCGGGGGACAGGGAATACGAGCAGTACTTC.

This clonotype has only a few counts. The chain employs TRBV5-6 and TRBJ1-1; TRBD1 might be the D (5 bases). Germline-derived CDR1 and CDR2 are SGHDT and YYEEEE. V lost 3 bases and J 0 bases, leaving 15 bases between the germline ends. CDR3 length equals 16 residues. The CDR3 loop is CASSYGGTYMNTEAFF. CDR3 DNA sequence: TGTGCCAGCAGCTACGGGGGGACTTACATGAACACTGAAGCTTTCTTT.

V is TRBV2 and J is TRBJ2-3; TRBD2 matches at 13 bases. CDR1 and CDR2 (germline): SNHLY, FYNNEI. Trimming cost V 4 bases and J 7 bases; bases outside gene matches: 8. This CDR3 comprises 16 residues. CDR3 sequence (DNA): TGTGCCAGCAGTGGACCACTAGCGGGGGGGCCGCATACGCAGTATTTT. Translated, it gives CASSGPLAGGPHTQYF.

V and J are TRBV7-9 and TRBJ2-7; TRBD1 is a possible D gene (7 bases). The CDR3 extends over 16 amino acids. The germline V gene encodes CDR1 SEHNR and CDR2 FQNEAQ (reference sequence). The ends were cut back, 0 bases at V and 5 bases at J, with 17 bases in the middle. The CDR3 nucleotides read TGTGCCAGCAGCTTAGCGGCAGGGGGGAGCAGAGACGAGCAGTACTTC. Protein sequence: CASSLAAGGSRDEQYF.

This chain links TRBV9 with TRBJ2-2; D call uncertain. The V gene's germline CDR1 is SGDLS and CDR2 YYNGEE. The ends were cut back, 2 bases at V and 3 bases at J, with 11 bases in the middle. The CDR3 totals 15 residues. The CDR3 spells CASSVQTEHTGELFF. The CDR3 nucleotides are TGTGCCAGCAGCGTGCAAACAGAACACACCGGGGAGCTGTTTTTT. Supplemented by reference TRBV9 and TRBJ2-2, the full variable domain reads DSGVTQTPKHLITATGQRVTLRCSPRSGDLSVYWYQQSLDQGLQFLIQYYNGEERAKGNILERFSAQQFPDLHSELNLSSLELGDSALYFCASSVQTEHTGELFFGEGSRLTVL.

This clonotype occurred a few times. The rearrangement links TRBV5-6 to TRBJ2-7, with D tentatively TRBD2 (7 bases). The CDR3 is 16 residues long. With 0 bases removed from V and 1 base from J, the gap between germline ends came to 14 bases. Germline V gene sequence: CDR1 SGHDT, CDR2 YYEEEE. Here the CDR3 reads CASSLGGGASSYEQYF. In DNA, the CDR3 is TGTGCCAGCAGCTTGGGTGGGGGGGCCTCATCCTACGAGCAGTACTTC.

This clonotype was picked up many times. The chain links TRBV10-3 to TRBJ2-5, with D possibly TRBD2 on 6 matching bases. The CDR3 totals 15 residues. Trimming left V 4 bases short and J 2 bases short, with 14 bases between. Germline loops: CDR1 ENHRY, CDR2 SYGVKD. CDR3 protein: CAISVLAGPQETQYF. Here the CDR3 DNA reads TGTGCCATCAGTGTGTTGGCGGGACCACAAGAGACCCAGTACTTC.

V gene TRBV29-1 combines with J gene TRBJ1-2; no firm D call. With 0 bases removed from V and 2 bases from J, the gap between germline ends came to 7 bases. This CDR3 is built from 13 residues. The V gene's germline CDR1 is SQVTM and CDR2 ANQGSEA. CDR3 bases: TGCAGCGTTGAAGATCGGACCAACTATGGCTACACCTTC. This encodes CSVEDRTNYGYTF.

In this sample, this clonotype turned up a few times. The chain joins TRBV7-8 to TRBJ2-7, with D unresolved. Germline CDR1 is SGHVS and CDR2 is FQNEAQ. The ends were cut back, 1 base at V and 3 bases at J, with 13 bases in the middle. CDR3 length: 15 amino acids. In DNA form, the CDR3 reads TGTGCCAGCAGCTTAGGACGGCTTGAGTACTACGAGCAGTACTTC. This translates into CASSLGRLEYYEQYF. Variable domain in full (rest from reference TRBV7-8 and TRBJ2-7): GAGVSQSPRYKVAKRGQDVALRCDPISGHVSLFWYQQALGQGPEFLTYFQNEAQLDKSGLPSDRFFAERPEGSVSTLKIQRTQQEDSAVYLCASSLGRLEYYEQYFGPGTRLTVT.

In this sample, this clonotype turned up a few times. The chain carries TRBV29-1 and TRBJ2-4; possibly TRBD1 for D (5 bases). The CDR3 consists of 12 residues. V was shortened by 4 bases and J by 9 bases, with 13 bases between the two germline ends. Germline V gene lookup returns CDR1 SQVTM and CDR2 ANQGSEA. In nucleotides, the CDR3 is TGCAGCGTTGTGATTCCTGGGGCCATTCAGTACTTC. This gives the protein CSVVIPGAIQYF.

This clonotype was detected a few times. CDR3 bases: TGTGCCAGCAGTCGGGGATCGAACACTGAAGCTTTCTTT. Translating it yields CASSRGSNTEAFF. The chain has TRBV6-1 and TRBJ1-1; D is unclear. CDR1 and CDR2 (germline): MNHNS, SASEGT. The CDR3 covers 13 residues. Between the trimmed V and J ends, which lost 5 bases and 1 base, there was a span of 8 bases.

The V and J genes are TRBV29-1 and TRBJ2-6; D is unclear. Trimming took 4 bases from V and 2 from J, leaving 9 bases between them. Germline V gene data show CDR1 as SQVTM and CDR2 as ANQGSEA. The CDR3 consists of 14 residues. The CDR3 loop is CSVGEATGANVLTF. The CDR3, as DNA: TGCAGCGTTGGTGAGGCGACTGGGGCCAACGTCCTGACTTTC. The variable domain in full, completed from reference TRBV29-1 and TRBJ2-6, reads SAVISQKPSRDICQRGTSLTIQCQVDSQVTMMFWYRQQPGQSLTLIATANQGSEATYESGFVIDKFPISRPNLTFSTLTVSNMSPEDSSIYLCSVGEATGANVLTFGAGSRLTVL.

This clonotype has a handful of counts. The V gene is TRBV29-1, the J gene TRBJ2-2; D not certain. Germline values: CDR1 SQVTM, CDR2 ANQGSEA. The CDR3 has 12 residues. Trimming cost V 4 bases and J 3 bases, with 6 bases left between them. CDR3 bases: TGCAGCGTTGCTGGGTACACCGGGGAGCTGTTTTTT. This translates into CSVAGYTGELFF.